This T cell receptor beta chain came from a study of cytomegalovirus exposure and HLA in healthy donors. Study-wide context: About 85 million unique TCR sequences came from HLA-typed donors in an early release. Study-wide results and caveats: A reported reduction in N-insertions relative to the 666-donor mean was seen in an Asian-associated ancestry cluster in a later analysis. Common viral pathogens seemed to be connected with several of the most significant clusters, according to a later analysis.

It was with 60 Vbeta and 13 Jbeta primers that the PCR ran. Per the authors' pipeline: About 83 million unique TCR beta chains, 9.5 million to 14 million shared, were counted in a later analysis. Repertoires were generated with immunoSEQ multiplex PCR, while TCRdb's copy carries only in-frame clones and drops some. V and J calls and clone size come straight from that table; D and trimming were deduced from the DNA. This table holds around 260,000 clones, 75% to 90% found once. V lost 2 bases to trimming and J lost 7 bases, with 15 bases between them. CDR3 length equals 14 residues. Germline CDR1 KGHSH, CDR2 LQKENI. Details on this clone: The antigen is not known.

Sequencing used PBMCs. This receptor was obtained from a girl aged 2 to 10 in good health and CMV-seronegative. The chain combines TRBV18 with TRBJ2-7; weak D call: TRBD2 (5 bases). The CDR3 DNA sequence: TGTGCCAGCTCACCAGTCTCGGGGTTGGATGAGCAGTACTTC. Amino acids: CASSPVSGLDEQYF.